This passage covers 21 T cell receptor beta chains from one sample sequenced in a study of blood T cell repertoires in COVID-19 (dated by TCRdb to 2018 to 2020). Library preparation was by the immunoSEQ multiplex PCR assay. The source is immuneACCESS, and TCRdb retained only in-frame sequences with V and J called. Part of the clones is not carried over; for the studies checked, unresolved V genes explain less than half of this, and the remainder is unexplained. Present in this sample are about 370,000 clones, more than 70% of which were seen just once. 2.5% to 3.5% of the sample belongs to the ten largest clones. Specimen: peripheral blood. The receptors stem from a woman younger than 45 with COVID-19, enrolled during active disease.

The chain is built from TRBV6-1 and TRBJ2-1; D unresolved. Germline V gene data show CDR1 as MNHNS and CDR2 as SASEGT. This CDR3 contains 12 residues. V lost 5 bases and J 3 bases, leaving 5 bases between the germline ends. The chain's CDR3 is CASSPHYNEQFF. CDR3 nucleotides: TGTGCCAGCAGTCCACACTACAATGAGCAGTTCTTC.

This rearrangement joins TRBV19 to TRBJ2-3, with 10 bases aligning to TRBD2. Losses at the gene ends were 7 bases for V and 4 bases for J; bases not matched to a gene: 8. The CDR3 consists of 15 residues. Germline V gene sequence: CDR1 LNHDA, CDR2 SQIVND (reference sequence). The CDR3 is CASKPSGSPADTQYF. CDR3 coding DNA: TGTGCCAGTAAGCCTAGCGGGAGCCCCGCAGATACGCAGTATTTT.

The chain carries TRBV4-1 and TRBJ2-5, with 9 bases matching TRBD2. Unmatched junction bases numbered 10, after V lost 0 bases and J lost 5 bases. This CDR3 spans 17 amino acids. The germline gives CDR1 MGHRA, CDR2 YSYEKL. DNA for the CDR3: TGCGCCAGCAGCCAAGATTTCCGGCGGGGGGGCACGGAGACCCAGTACTTC. This encodes CASSQDFRRGGTETQYF.

This chain uses TRBV28 with TRBJ2-7; D is unclear. V dropped 5 bases and J dropped 5 bases, with 10 bases sitting between them. Germline V gives CDR1 MDHEN, CDR2 SYDVKM. The CDR3 totals 12 residues. The chain's CDR3 is CASSPRVHEQYF. The DNA for the CDR3 is TGTGCCAGCAGTCCCCGGGTTCACGAGCAGTACTTC.

The genes are TRBV5-1 and TRBJ2-2; 8 bases align to TRBD2. V shed 4 bases, J shed 4 bases, and the junction held 6 bases outside the gene matches. The CDR3 sequence is 15 residues long. The V gene's germline CDR1 is SGHRS and CDR2 YFSETQ. The CDR3 coding sequence is TGCGCCAGCAGCACCAGCGGGAGTGGCACCGGGGAGCTGTTTTTT. Encoded protein: CASSTSGSGTGELFF.

The genes are TRBV28 and TRBJ1-5, with 7 bases aligning to TRBD1. The CDR3 has 14 amino acids. The germline V gene has CDR1 MDHEN and CDR2 SYDVKM. The ends lost 1 base at V and 5 bases at J; junction bases unmatched: 2. The CDR3 region is CASSLYRGYQPQHF. CDR3 bases: TGTGCCAGCAGTTTATACAGGGGTTATCAGCCCCAGCATTTT.

The rearrangement uses TRBV6-5 and TRBJ1-4; D might be TRBD1 (6 bases). The CDR3 is 12 residues long. Germline assignment: CDR1 MNHEY and CDR2 SVGAGI. Trimming took 6 bases from V and 5 from J, leaving 7 bases between them. Written as DNA, the CDR3 is TGTGCCAGCAGAACAGGGAATGAAAAACTGTTTTTT. Translation gives CASRTGNEKLFF.

This clone was found a few times. J is TRBJ2-1 and V is TRBV28; 12 bases fit TRBD2. V was pared by 1 base and J by 11 bases, with 3 bases of the junction left unmatched. Germline V lookup: CDR1 MDHEN, CDR2 SYDVKM. The CDR3 sequence is 14 residues long. CDR3 sequence reads: CASSLLTSGRQQFF. CDR3 coding DNA: TGTGCCAGCAGTTTATTGACTAGCGGGAGACAGCAGTTCTTC.

The chain recombines TRBV2 with TRBJ2-2; TRBD1 matches 8 bases. The germline V gene encodes CDR1 SNHLY and CDR2 FYNNEI. The CDR3 runs to 14 residues. Trimming cost V 6 bases and J 7 bases; bases outside gene matches: 7. CDR3 loop: CASRPQGDGGELFF. The CDR3 region has the DNA TGTGCCAGCAGACCACAGGGGGATGGCGGGGAGCTGTTTTTT.

The chain couples TRBV7-2 to TRBJ2-1; 11 bases align to TRBD2. Germline-derived CDR1 and CDR2 are SGHTA and FQGNSA. Trimming took 4 bases from V and 4 from J; bases not matched to a gene: 9. The CDR3 length is 17 residues. The CDR3, as DNA: TGTGCCAGCAGCTCGACCCCCGGGACTAGCGGTTACAATGAGCAGTTCTTC. It codes for CASSSTPGTSGYNEQFF.

The CDR3 sequence is CASSLDFSETQYF. The CDR3 bases are TGTGCCAGCAGCTTAGATTTCTCAGAGACCCAGTACTTC. This chain joins TRBV11-2 and TRBJ2-5; the D is unclear. Germline values: CDR1 SGHAT, CDR2 FQNNGV. V gave up 0 bases and J gave up 4 bases, with 6 bases separating them. This CDR3 has 13 amino acids.

The genes are TRBV29-1 and TRBJ2-1; 8 nucleotides line up with TRBD1. Unmatched junction bases numbered 12, after V lost 7 bases and J lost 7 bases. In germline, CDR1 is SQVTM, CDR2 ANQGSEA. This CDR3 has 14 amino acids. The CDR3 loop reads CSGGSTGAGNEQFF. Here the CDR3 DNA reads TGCAGCGGGGGATCGACAGGGGCAGGTAATGAGCAGTTCTTC.

In this sample, this clone turned up a few times. The chain has TRBV7-2 and TRBJ2-3, with TRBD2 matching 12 bases. The CDR3 has 16 residues. Germline CDR1 is SGHTA and CDR2 is FQGNSA. The ends lost 3 bases at V and 4 bases at J; junction bases unmatched: 5. The CDR3: CASSFLAGGPADTQYF. CDR3 nucleotide sequence: TGTGCCAGCAGCTTCCTAGCGGGGGGGCCCGCAGATACGCAGTATTTT.

The gene calls are TRBV7-9 and TRBJ1-2, with D possibly being TRBD1 (6 bases). The CDR3 has 14 residues. Trimming stripped 1 base from V and 7 bases from J, with 13 bases between. Germline-derived CDR1 and CDR2 are SEHNR and FQNEAQ (reference sequence). The CDR3 spells CASSLGTGSLGYTF. CDR3 in DNA: TGTGCCAGCAGCTTAGGAACAGGGTCCCTTGGCTACACCTTC.

This clone occurred once. The gene calls are TRBV19 and TRBJ2-4; 7 bases match TRBD2. The CDR3 spans 14 residues. Germline CDR1 LNHDA, CDR2 SQIVND (reference sequence). V trimming: 7 bases; J trimming: 7 bases; junction bases outside the gene matches: 10. CDR3 loop: CASKAYGGENIQYF. In nucleotides, the CDR3 is TGTGCCAGTAAGGCGTATGGGGGGGAGAACATTCAGTACTTC. The full variable domain, its missing parts supplied by reference TRBV19 and TRBJ2-4, is DGGITQSPKYLFRKEGQNVTLSCEQNLNHDAMYWYRQDPGQGLRLIYYSQIVNDFQKGDIAEGYSVSREKKESFPLTVTSAQKNPTAFYLCASKAYGGENIQYFGAGTRLSVL.

The chain employs TRBV30 and TRBJ1-4; 7 bases agree with TRBD1. J was trimmed by 7 bases and V by 3 bases; bases with no gene match: 8. The length of the CDR3 is 14 residues. CDR1 and CDR2 (germline): GTSNPN, SVGIG (reference sequence). The CDR3 bases are TGTGCCTGGAGCTCGGTGACAGGGACTGAAAAACTGTTTTTT. Amino acids: CAWSSVTGTEKLFF.

This clone showed up just once. The CDR3 DNA is TGTGCCAGCGCGGGACAGGGGGTTCTCTACGAGCAGTACTTC. It encodes CASAGQGVLYEQYF. The chain has TRBV28 and TRBJ2-7; 11 nucleotides match TRBD1. The germline gives CDR1 MDHEN, CDR2 SYDVKM. J lost 3 bases, V lost 8 bases, and 6 bases had no gene match. CDR3 length equals 14 residues.

This sequence joins TRBV7-2 and TRBJ2-7; 9 nucleotides align to TRBD2. The germline V gene has CDR1 SGHTA and CDR2 FQGNSA. This CDR3 has 16 residues. J lost 2 bases, V lost 6 bases, and 11 bases had no gene match. The chain's CDR3 is CASRPSLAGGAYEQYF. DNA for the CDR3: TGTGCCAGCAGACCCTCCTTGGCGGGGGGGGCCTACGAGCAGTACTTC. Full variable domain (missing parts from reference TRBV7-2 and TRBJ2-7): GAGVSQSPSNKVTEKGKDVELRCDPISGHTALYWYRQSLGQGLEFLIYFQGNSAPDKSGLPSDRFSAERTGGSVSTLTIQRTQQEDSAVYLCASRPSLAGGAYEQYFGPGTRLTVT.

The gene calls are TRBV14 and TRBJ2-7; no reliable D call. Trimming shortened V by 0 bases and J by 3 bases, and 6 bases separated the two germline ends. CDR1 and CDR2 from the germline V gene are SGHDN and FVKESK. The CDR3 length is 13 residues. CDR3: CASSQELHYEQYF. The CDR3 nucleotides are TGTGCCAGCAGCCAAGAACTGCACTACGAGCAGTACTTC.

The CDR3 DNA reads as TGTGCCAGCAGCGGACTAGCGGGCGGGGGTACGCAGTATTTT. It is translated as CASSGLAGGGTQYF. The chain recombines TRBV11-2 with TRBJ2-3, with TRBD2 matching 11 bases. Germline V gene sequence: CDR1 SGHAT, CDR2 FQNNGV. V dropped 5 bases and J dropped 8; count of bases not matched to a gene: 6. The CDR3 spans 14 residues.

The chain employs TRBV5-1 and TRBJ2-5, with D uncertain. Germline CDR1 reads SGHRS; CDR2 reads YFSETQ. Deletions cut 0 bases from V and 2 bases from J, with 8 bases between. The CDR3 spans 14 residues. CDR3 sequence reads: CASSLDSRQETQYF. The CDR3 nucleotides are TGCGCCAGCAGCTTGGACAGTAGACAAGAGACCCAGTACTTC.